The text below deals with one TCR beta chain. As yet, its antigen is unknown. This sample was included in a study of T cell responses to AZD1222 COVID-19 vaccine. Overall study findings and caveats: Without day 14 samples, only post-peak T cell repertoires were studied. Spike-specific TCR depth and breadth grew after two AZD1222 doses. Targeting of unmutated variant regions was reportedly seen in nearly half of spike-specific TCRs.

The protocol was immunoSEQ multiplex PCR, while the TCRdb copy is restricted to in-frame clones and leaves out a portion. The table has almost 70,000 clones, over 65% seen once. V shed 0 bases and J 0 bases; nucleotides not matched to a gene: 10. Germline CDR1 SGHAT, CDR2 FQNNGV. The CDR3 has 18 residues. The sequenced sample was peripheral blood, obtained 28 days after the second AZD1222 dose. The TCR was taken from an adult who received the AZD1222 COVID-19 vaccine. The rearrangement joins TRBV11-2 to TRBJ1-1; 7 nucleotides match TRBD1. CDR3 DNA: TGTGCCAGCAGCTTAGAAGGAGGACAGGTCAGATTGAACACTGAAGCTTTCTTT. This sequence encodes CASSLEGGQVRLNTEAFF.